The 13 T cell receptor beta chains listed next were all sequenced from one sample in a study of T cells in tumors and immune-related adverse events. Measured with immunoSEQ multiplex PCR; TCRdb has only the in-frame clones, and not every one. Among roughly 4,700 clones listed, 65% were seen once. Material: gut tissue, obtained from a patient treated with anti-PD-1 therapy. All receptors come from a female donor with metastatic renal cell carcinoma.

This clone was found a few times. The chain links TRBV19 to TRBJ2-1, with D possibly TRBD2 on 6 matching bases. Germline CDR1 is LNHDA and CDR2 is SQIVND (reference sequence). V was trimmed by 2 bases and J by 2 bases, leaving 10 bases between them. The CDR3 spans 15 residues. CDR3 sequence: CASSINGGPYNEQFF. For the CDR3, the DNA is TGTGCCAGTAGTATAAACGGGGGACCCTACAATGAGCAGTTCTTC. Supplemented by reference TRBV19 and TRBJ2-1, the full variable domain reads DGGITQSPKYLFRKEGQNVTLSCEQNLNHDAMYWYRQDPGQGLRLIYYSQIVNDFQKGDIAEGYSVSREKKESFPLTVTSAQKNPTAFYLCASSINGGPYNEQFFGPGTRLTVL.

V is TRBV5-6 and J is TRBJ2-2; D possibly corresponds to TRBD1 (6 bases). Germline CDR1 SGHDT, CDR2 YYEEEE. CDR3 size: 13 residues. V gave up 2 bases and J gave up 9 bases, with 11 bases separating them. The CDR3 loop is CASSFGGARELFF. The CDR3 DNA sequence: TGTGCCAGCAGCTTTGGGGGCGCCAGGGAGCTGTTTTTT.

This chain joins TRBV5-5 and TRBJ1-1; 9 positions agree with TRBD1. The CDR3 covers 14 residues. Germline-derived CDR1 and CDR2 are SGHKS and YYEKEE (reference sequence). The ends lost 1 base at V and 3 bases at J; junction bases unmatched: 1. CDR3 DNA: TGTGCCAGCAGCTTGACAGGGGGCGACACTGAAGCTTTCTTT. It is translated as CASSLTGGDTEAFF.

There are a few counts of this clone. The V and J genes are TRBV11-1 and TRBJ2-7; perhaps D is TRBD1 or TRBD2 (5 bases each). Trimming took off 4 bases at V and 3 bases at J, with 10 bases between the two ends. This CDR3 spans 13 amino acids. Germline CDR1 reads SGHAT; CDR2 reads FQDESV (reference sequence). CDR3 region: CASSWDGNYEQYF. The CDR3 bases are TGTGCCAGCAGCTGGGACGGAAACTACGAGCAGTACTTC.

This clone has only a few counts. The gene calls are TRBV10-3 and TRBJ2-1; weak D call: TRBD2 (5 bases). Germline V gives CDR1 ENHRY, CDR2 SYGVKD. The CDR3 has 13 residues. V lost 6 bases and J 6 bases, leaving 12 bases between the germline ends. The CDR3 spells CAIRGSGVNEQFF. CDR3 nucleotide sequence: TGTGCCATCAGGGGGTCCGGGGTCAATGAGCAGTTCTTC.

This chain joins TRBV28 and TRBJ1-5, with no clear D. This CDR3 has 15 amino acids. The V end lost 7 bases, the J end lost 0 bases, and 13 bases lay between the germline ends. CDR1 and CDR2 (germline): MDHEN, SYDVKM. The CDR3 DNA reads TGTGCCAGCACCGGACGGTCGAATAGCAATCAGCCCCAGCATTTT. Translating it yields CASTGRSNSNQPQHF.

This chain joins TRBV4-2 and TRBJ2-7; 7 bases map to TRBD2. V was clipped by 0 bases and J by 0 bases; unmatched bases: 5. Germline-derived CDR1 and CDR2 are LGHNA and YNFKEQ. This CDR3 comprises 16 residues. The CDR3 nucleotides read TGTGCCAGCAGCCAAGAGGGTCCTAGCGGCTCCTACGAGCAGTACTTC. This codes for CASSQEGPSGSYEQYF.

The chain has TRBV5-1 and TRBJ2-1; a weak D match, TRBD1 (7 bases). The CDR3 has 16 residues. Per germline, CDR1 SGHRS and CDR2 YFSETQ. V lost 0 bases, J lost 6 bases, and 16 bases lay in between. CDR3 loop: CASSLVATQGGNEQFF. In DNA form, the CDR3 reads TGCGCCAGCAGCTTGGTGGCCACGCAGGGGGGCAATGAGCAGTTCTTC.

The chain recombines TRBV6-6 with TRBJ1-3; tentatively, D is TRBD1 (5 bases). CDR3 size: 16 residues. Per the germline V gene, CDR1 is MNHNY and CDR2 is SVGAGI (reference sequence). V lost 4 bases, J lost 0 bases, and 13 bases lay in between. CDR3 in DNA: TGTGCCAGCAGTTTGGGGGGGTCGAGCTCTGGAAACACCATATATTTT. Residues: CASSLGGSSSGNTIYF.

About this clone: Compared with germline, one end of the junction differs, possibly owing to a read error. The chain recombines TRBV30 with TRBJ2-7, with a tentative D call TRBD2 (5 bases). CDR1 and CDR2 (germline): GTSNPN, SVGIG (reference sequence). The CDR3 loop spans 11 amino acids. The CDR3: CAWSVGGPRGF. The CDR3 bases are TGTGCCTGGAGTGTGGGCGGACCCCGGGGCTTC.

This rearrangement joins TRBV4-1 to TRBJ2-7, with D possibly being TRBD1 or TRBD2 (7 bases each). The V gene lost 1 base and the J gene lost 7 bases, with 14 bases spanning the gap. Germline CDR1 reads MGHRA; CDR2 reads YSYEKL. The CDR3 contains 14 residues. CDR3 coding DNA: TGCGCCAGCAGCCAAGTTGGGACAGCGGGAGAGCAGTACTTC. It translates to CASSQVGTAGEQYF.

This clone was recorded a few times. The chain links TRBV7-6 to TRBJ1-3; 10 bases are shared with TRBD1. V shed 3 bases, J shed 0 bases, and the junction held 8 bases outside the gene matches. CDR3 length: 18 residues. The germline gives CDR1 SGHVS, CDR2 FNYEAQ. CDR3 region: CASSFDGTGVFSGNTIYF. The DNA of the CDR3 is TGTGCCAGCAGCTTTGACGGGACAGGGGTGTTCTCTGGAAACACCATATATTTT.

The chain links TRBV7-2 to TRBJ1-1; 7 bases are a match to TRBD1. Germline V gene sequence: CDR1 SGHTA, CDR2 FQGNSA. This CDR3 contains 18 residues. Trimming took 4 bases from V and 6 from J; bases not matched to a gene: 20. This CDR3 reads CASSSTTGPLASKAEAFF. CDR3 bases: TGTGCCAGCAGCTCCACGACAGGGCCTTTGGCTTCTAAGGCTGAAGCTTTCTTT.